This T cell receptor (beta chain) was identified in a study of OX40 agonist ivuxolimab in advanced cancers. Study-wide context: Administration of intravenous ivuxolimab to patients occurred every 2 weeks at 0.01 to 10 mg/kg. Hepatocellular carcinoma, melanoma, renal cell or head and neck cancer was diagnosed in the dose-escalation patients. Having had anti-PD-1, anti-PD-L1 or anti-CTLA-4 therapy before was allowed, and around 44% had some.

The CDR3 consists of 15 residues. Germline CDR1 reads LGHNA; CDR2 reads YSLEER. V was trimmed by 0 bases and J by 5 bases, leaving 13 bases between them. Data came from immunoSEQ multiplex PCR; TCRdb stores just in-frame clones and leaves some out. The sample records roughly 47,000 clones, around 89% being singletons. The sequence was collected from an adult with an advanced solid tumor such as melanoma, head and neck, liver or kidney cancer. The source was CD4+ or CD8+ T cells sorted from blood, collected in a trial of the OX40 agonist ivuxolimab. The chain couples TRBV4-3 to TRBJ2-5; the D gene is possibly TRBD2 (6 bases). The CDR3 DNA follows: TGCGCCAGCAGCCAAGATGGGGACTGGGGGGAGACCCAGTACTTC. Encoded protein: CASSQDGDWGETQYF.